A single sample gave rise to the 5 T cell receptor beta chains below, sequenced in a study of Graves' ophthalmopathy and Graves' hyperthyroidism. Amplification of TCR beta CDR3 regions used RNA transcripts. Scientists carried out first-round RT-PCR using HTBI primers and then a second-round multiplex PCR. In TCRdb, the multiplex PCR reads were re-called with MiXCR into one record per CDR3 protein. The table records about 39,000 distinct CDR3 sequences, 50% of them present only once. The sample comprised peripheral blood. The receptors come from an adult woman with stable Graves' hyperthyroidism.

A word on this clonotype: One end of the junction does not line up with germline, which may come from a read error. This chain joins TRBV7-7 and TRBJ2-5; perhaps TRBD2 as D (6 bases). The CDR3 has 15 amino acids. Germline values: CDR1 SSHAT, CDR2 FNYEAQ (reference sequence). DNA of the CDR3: TGTGCTAGCAGCCCGCCCGGTTTGGGGAGGGAGACCCAGTACTTC. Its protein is CASSPPGLGRETQYF.

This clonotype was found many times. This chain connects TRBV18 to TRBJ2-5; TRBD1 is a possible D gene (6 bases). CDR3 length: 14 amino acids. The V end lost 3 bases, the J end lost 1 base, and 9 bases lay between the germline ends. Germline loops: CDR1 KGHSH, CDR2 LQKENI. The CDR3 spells CASSPPTGQETQYF. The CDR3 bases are TGTGCCAGCTCACCCCCGACAGGCCAAGAGACCCAGTACTTC. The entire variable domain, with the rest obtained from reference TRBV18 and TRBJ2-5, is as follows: NAGVMQNPRHLVRRRGQEARLRCSPMKGHSHVYWYRQLPEEGLKFMVYLQKENIIDESGMPKERFSAEFPKEGPSILRIQQVVRGDSAAYFCASSPPTGQETQYFGPGTRLLVL.

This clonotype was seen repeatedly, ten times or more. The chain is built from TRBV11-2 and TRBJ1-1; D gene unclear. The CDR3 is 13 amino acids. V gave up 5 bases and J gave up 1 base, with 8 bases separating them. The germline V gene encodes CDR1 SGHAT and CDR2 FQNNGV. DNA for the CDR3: TGTGCCAGCAGCCTCTGGGAGAACACTGAAGCTTTCTTT. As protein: CASSLWENTEAFF.

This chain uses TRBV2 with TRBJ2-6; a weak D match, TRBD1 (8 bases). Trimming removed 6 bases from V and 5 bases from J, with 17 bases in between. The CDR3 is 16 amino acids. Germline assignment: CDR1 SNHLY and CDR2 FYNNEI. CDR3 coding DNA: TGTGCCAGCAGCGGACAGGGCGGGAGATGGGCCAACGTCCTGACTTTC. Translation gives CASSGQGGRWANVLTF.

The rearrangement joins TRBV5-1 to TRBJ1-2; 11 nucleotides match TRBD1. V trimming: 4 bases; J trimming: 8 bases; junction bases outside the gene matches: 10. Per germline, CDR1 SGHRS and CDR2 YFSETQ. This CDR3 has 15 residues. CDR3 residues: CASSTGTGGEDGYTF. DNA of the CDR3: TGCGCCAGCAGCACCGGGACAGGGGGAGAGGACGGCTACACCTTC.